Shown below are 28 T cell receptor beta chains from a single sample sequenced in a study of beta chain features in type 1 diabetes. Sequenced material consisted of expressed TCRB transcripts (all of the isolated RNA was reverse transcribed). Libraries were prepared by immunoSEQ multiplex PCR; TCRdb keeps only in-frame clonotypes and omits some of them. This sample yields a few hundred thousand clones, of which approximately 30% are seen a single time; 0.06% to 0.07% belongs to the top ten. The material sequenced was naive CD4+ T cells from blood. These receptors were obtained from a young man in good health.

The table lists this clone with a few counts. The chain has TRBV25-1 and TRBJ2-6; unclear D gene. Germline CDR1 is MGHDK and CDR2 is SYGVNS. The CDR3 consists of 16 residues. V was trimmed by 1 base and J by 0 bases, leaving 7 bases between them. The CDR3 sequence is CASSEFAVSGANVLTF. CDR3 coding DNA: TGTGCCAGCAGTGAATTTGCCGTCTCTGGGGCCAACGTCCTGACTTTC.

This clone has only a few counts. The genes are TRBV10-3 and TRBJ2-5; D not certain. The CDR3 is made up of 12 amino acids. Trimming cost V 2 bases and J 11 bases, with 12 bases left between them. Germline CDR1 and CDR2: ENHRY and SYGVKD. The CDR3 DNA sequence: TGTGCCATCAGTGAGGGGGAAATGGAACAGTACTTC. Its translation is CAISEGEMEQYF.

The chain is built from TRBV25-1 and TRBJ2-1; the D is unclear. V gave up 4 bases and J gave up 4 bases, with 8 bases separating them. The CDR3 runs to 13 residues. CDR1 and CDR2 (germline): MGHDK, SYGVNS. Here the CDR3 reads CASSGSWYNEQFF. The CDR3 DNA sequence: TGTGCCAGCAGTGGTTCTTGGTACAATGAGCAGTTCTTC.

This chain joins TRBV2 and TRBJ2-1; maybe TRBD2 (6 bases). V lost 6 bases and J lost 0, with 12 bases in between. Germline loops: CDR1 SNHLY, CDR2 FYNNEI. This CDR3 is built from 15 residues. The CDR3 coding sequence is TGTGCCAGCAGCGGTCTAGCGAGCTCCTACAATGAGCAGTTCTTC. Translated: CASSGLASSYNEQFF.

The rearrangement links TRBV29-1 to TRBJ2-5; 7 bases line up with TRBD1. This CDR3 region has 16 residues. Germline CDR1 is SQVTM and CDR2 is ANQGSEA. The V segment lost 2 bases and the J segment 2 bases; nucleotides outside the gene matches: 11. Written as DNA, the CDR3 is TGCAGCGTTGAATTAATGGACAGGAGAGTTCAAGAGACCCAGTACTTC. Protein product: CSVELMDRRVQETQYF.

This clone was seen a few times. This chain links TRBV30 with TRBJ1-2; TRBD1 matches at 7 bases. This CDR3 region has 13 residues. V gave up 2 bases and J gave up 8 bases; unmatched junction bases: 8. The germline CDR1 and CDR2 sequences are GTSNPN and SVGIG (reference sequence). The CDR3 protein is CAWSPDREYGYTF. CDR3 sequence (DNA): TGTGCCTGGAGTCCCGACAGGGAATACGGCTACACCTTC.

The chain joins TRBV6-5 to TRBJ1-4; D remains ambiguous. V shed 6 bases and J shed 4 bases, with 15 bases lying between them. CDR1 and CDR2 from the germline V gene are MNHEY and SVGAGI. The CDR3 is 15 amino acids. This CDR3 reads CASREVGGNNEKLFF. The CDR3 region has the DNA TGTGCCAGCAGGGAGGTAGGAGGGAATAATGAAAAACTGTTTTTT.

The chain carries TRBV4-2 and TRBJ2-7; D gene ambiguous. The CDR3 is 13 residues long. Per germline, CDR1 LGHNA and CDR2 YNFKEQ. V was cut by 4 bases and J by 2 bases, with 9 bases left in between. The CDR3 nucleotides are TGTGCCAGCAGCCCGCCGAAGCCCTACGAGCAGTACTTC. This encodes CASSPPKPYEQYF.

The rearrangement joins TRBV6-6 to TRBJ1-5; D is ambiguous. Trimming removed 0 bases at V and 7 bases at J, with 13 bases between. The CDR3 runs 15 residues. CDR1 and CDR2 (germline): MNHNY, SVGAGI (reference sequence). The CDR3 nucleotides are TGTGCCAGCAGTTACTCCTCCTACCGGGTGCAGCCCCAGCATTTT. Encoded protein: CASSYSSYRVQPQHF.

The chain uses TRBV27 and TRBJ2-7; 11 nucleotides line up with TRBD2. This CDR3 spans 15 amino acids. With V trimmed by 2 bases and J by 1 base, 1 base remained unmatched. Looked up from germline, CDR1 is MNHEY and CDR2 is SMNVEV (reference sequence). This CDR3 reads CASSLLAGGSYEQYF. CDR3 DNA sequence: TGTGCCAGCAGTTTACTAGCGGGAGGTTCCTACGAGCAGTACTTC.

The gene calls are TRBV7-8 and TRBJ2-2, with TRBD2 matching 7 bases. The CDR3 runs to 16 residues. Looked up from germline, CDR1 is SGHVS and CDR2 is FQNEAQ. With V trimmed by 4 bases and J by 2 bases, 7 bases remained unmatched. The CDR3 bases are TGTGCCAGCAGCTCGCGACTAGCTCGAAACACCGGGGAGCTGTTTTTT. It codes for CASSSRLARNTGELFF.

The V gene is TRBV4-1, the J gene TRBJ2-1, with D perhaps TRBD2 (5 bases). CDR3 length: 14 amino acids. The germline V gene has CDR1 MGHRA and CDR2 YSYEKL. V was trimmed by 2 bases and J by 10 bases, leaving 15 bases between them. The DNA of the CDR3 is TGCGCCAGCAGCCAACGAAATCCGTCGGGGGAGCAGTTCTTC. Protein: CASSQRNPSGEQFF.

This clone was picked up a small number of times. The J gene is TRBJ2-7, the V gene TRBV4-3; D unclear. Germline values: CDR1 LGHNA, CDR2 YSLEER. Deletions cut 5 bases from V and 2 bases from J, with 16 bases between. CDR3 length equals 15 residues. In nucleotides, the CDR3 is TGCGCCAGCAGCACGCTATTAGCCCCACCCTACGAGCAGTACTTC. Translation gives CASSTLLAPPYEQYF.

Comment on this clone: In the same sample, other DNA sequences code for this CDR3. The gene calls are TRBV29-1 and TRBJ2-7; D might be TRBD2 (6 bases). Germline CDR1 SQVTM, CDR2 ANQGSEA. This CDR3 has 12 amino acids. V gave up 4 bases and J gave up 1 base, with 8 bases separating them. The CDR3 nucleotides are TGCAGCGTTGCGGAGGGGTCCTACGAGCAGTACTTC. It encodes CSVAEGSYEQYF.

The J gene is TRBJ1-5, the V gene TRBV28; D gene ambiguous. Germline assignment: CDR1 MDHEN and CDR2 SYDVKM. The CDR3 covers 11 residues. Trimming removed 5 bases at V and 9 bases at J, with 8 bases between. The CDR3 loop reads CASSTTRPQHF. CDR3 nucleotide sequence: TGTGCCAGCAGTACGACGAGGCCCCAGCATTTT. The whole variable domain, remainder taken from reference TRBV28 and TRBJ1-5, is DVKVTQSSRYLVKRTGEKVFLECVQDMDHENMFWYRQDPGLGLRLIYFSYDVKMKEKGDIPEGYSVSREKKERFSLILESASTNQTSMYLCASSTTRPQHFGDGTRLSIL.

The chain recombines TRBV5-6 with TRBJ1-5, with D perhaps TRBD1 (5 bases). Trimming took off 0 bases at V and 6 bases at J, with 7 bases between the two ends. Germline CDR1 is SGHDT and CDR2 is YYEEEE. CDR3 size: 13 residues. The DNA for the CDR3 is TGTGCCAGCAGCTTGGCGGGGACTCAGCCCCAGCATTTT. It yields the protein CASSLAGTQPQHF.

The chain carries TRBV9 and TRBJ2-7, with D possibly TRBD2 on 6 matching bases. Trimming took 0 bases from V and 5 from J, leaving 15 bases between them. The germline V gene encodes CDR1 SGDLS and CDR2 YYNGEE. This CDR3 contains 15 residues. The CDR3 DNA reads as TGTGCCAGCAGCGTAGGTCCGGGAGAGTACCACGAGCAGTACTTC. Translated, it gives CASSVGPGEYHEQYF.

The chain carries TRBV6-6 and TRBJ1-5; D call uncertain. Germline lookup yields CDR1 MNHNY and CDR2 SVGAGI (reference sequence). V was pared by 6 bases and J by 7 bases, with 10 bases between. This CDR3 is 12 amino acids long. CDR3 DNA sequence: TGTGCCAGCAGCCCGAAGGAGCAGCCCCAGCATTTT. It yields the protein CASSPKEQPQHF.

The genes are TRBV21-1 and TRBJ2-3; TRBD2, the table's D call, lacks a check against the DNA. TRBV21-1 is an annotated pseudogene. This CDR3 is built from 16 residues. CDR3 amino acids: CASSDPGLGKTDTQYF. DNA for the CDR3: TGTGCCAGCAGCGACCCGGGACTAGGGAAGACAGATACGCAGTATTTT.

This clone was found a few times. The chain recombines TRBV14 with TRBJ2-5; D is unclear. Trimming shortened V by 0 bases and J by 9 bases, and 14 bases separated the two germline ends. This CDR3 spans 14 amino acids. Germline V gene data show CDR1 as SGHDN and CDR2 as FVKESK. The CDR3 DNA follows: TGTGCCAGCAGCCAAGAACGCTGGTTAGGTCCCCAGTACTTC. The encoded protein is CASSQERWLGPQYF.

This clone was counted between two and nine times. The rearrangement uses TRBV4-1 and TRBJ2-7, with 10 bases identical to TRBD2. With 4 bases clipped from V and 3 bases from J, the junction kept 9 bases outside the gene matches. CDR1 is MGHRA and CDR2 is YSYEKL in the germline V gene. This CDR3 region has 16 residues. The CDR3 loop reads CASSRRMPSGSYEQYF. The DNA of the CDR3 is TGCGCCAGCAGCCGAAGAATGCCTAGCGGGAGCTACGAGCAGTACTTC.

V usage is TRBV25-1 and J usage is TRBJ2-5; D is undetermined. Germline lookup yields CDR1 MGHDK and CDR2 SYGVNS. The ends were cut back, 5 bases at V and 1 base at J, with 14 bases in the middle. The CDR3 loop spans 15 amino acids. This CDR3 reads CASSSLGQSQETQYF. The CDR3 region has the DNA TGTGCCAGCAGTTCCCTCGGGCAGAGCCAAGAGACCCAGTACTTC.

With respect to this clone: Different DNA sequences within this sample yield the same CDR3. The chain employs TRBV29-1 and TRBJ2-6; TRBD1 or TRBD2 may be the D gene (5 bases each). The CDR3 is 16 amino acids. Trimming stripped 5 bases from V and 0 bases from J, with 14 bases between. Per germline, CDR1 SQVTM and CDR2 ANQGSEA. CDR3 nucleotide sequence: TGCAGCGTTCCATCGGGACGGACCTCTGGGGCCAACGTCCTGACTTTC. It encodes CSVPSGRTSGANVLTF.

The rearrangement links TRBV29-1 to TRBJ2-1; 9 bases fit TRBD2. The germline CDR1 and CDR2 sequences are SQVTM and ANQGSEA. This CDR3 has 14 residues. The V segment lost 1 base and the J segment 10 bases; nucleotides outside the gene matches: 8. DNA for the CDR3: TGCAGCGTTGAAGTATTAGCGGGAGTACCCGAGCAGTTCTTC. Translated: CSVEVLAGVPEQFF.

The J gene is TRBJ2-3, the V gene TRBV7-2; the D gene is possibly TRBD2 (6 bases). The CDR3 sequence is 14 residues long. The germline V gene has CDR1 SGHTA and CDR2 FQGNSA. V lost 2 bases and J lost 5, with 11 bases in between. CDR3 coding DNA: TGTGCCAGCAGCTTAATGTCGGGAGAAGATACGCAGTATTTT. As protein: CASSLMSGEDTQYF.

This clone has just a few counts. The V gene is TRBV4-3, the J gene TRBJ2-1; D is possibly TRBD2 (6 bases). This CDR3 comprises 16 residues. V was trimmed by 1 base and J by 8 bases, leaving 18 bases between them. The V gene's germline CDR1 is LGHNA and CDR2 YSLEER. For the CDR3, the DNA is TGCGCCAGCAGCCAAGGATTTTCCGCGGGGCGGGATGAGCAGTTCTTC. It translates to CASSQGFSAGRDEQFF.

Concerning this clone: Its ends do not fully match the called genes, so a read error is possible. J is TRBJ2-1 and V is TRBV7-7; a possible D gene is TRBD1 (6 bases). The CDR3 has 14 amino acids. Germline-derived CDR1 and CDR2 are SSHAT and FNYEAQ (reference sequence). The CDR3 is CASSPEGGYNEQFF. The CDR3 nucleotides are TGTGCTAGCAGCCCGGAAGGGGGTTACAATGAGCAGTTCTTC.

CDR3 residues: CATSRDNRALGQFF. The DNA for the CDR3 is TGTGCCACCAGCAGAGATAATAGGGCGTTGGGGCAGTTCTTC. The chain carries TRBV15 and TRBJ2-1; no clear D gene. CDR3 length: 14 amino acids. Trimming took 0 bases from V and 12 from J, leaving 15 bases between them. CDR1 and CDR2 (germline): LNHNV, YYDKDF (reference sequence).